Below are 8 T cell receptor beta chains sequenced from a single sample in a study of synovial regulatory T cells in juvenile arthritis (dated by TCRdb to between 2015 and 2017). Preparation of the library involved the immunoSEQ multiplex PCR assay. TCRdb retrieved this table from immuneACCESS and kept in-frame rearrangements only. Not all clones are present; in checked studies, unresolved V genes account for under half, and no reason is known for the remainder. This sample's records show 9,500 to 10,000 clones. The top ten hold roughly 1.9% of the sample. The specimen sequenced was Treg cells from blood. Interpreted using the paper, the cell subset or site label stands for: remaining (HLA-DR-negative) circulating blood Treg cells. These receptors were collected from a donor aged 2-35 years with juvenile idiopathic arthritis.

This clone registers medium-sized by frequency. The CDR3 reads CASSTGLAGGLDYNEQFF. The chain couples TRBV19 to TRBJ2-1; without DNA, the TCRdb call of TRBD2 cannot be checked. This CDR3 contains 18 residues. No DNA is recorded. Germline values: CDR1 LNHDA, CDR2 SQIVND (reference sequence).

The chain joins TRBV11-2 to TRBJ1-4. CDR1 is SGHAT, CDR2 FQNNGV, per germline. The CDR3 length is 15 residues. The DNA sequence is not available. Here the CDR3 reads CASSLGTATNEKLFF.

The chain carries TRBV2 and TRBJ1-2. This CDR3 spans 16 amino acids. The entry carries no DNA sequence. Looked up from germline, CDR1 is SNHLY and CDR2 is FYNNEI. The CDR3 loop is CASSKNSGSVDYGYTF.

The rearrangement links TRBV4-1 to TRBJ2-5; TCRdb names TRBD2, which stays unverified in the absence of DNA. Per germline, CDR1 MGHRA and CDR2 YSYEKL. This CDR3 has 15 residues. No DNA is given. CDR3 protein: CASSHGLAGGETQYF.

The chain couples TRBV9 to TRBJ1-1. Per germline, CDR1 SGDLS and CDR2 YYNGEE. This CDR3 is built from 13 residues. Only the protein sequence is given. The chain's CDR3 is CASKPRVATEAFF.

This rearrangement joins TRBV9 to TRBJ1-5. The CDR3 totals 15 residues. Nucleotide data are not available. The germline V gene encodes CDR1 SGDLS and CDR2 YYNGEE. CDR3: CASSPMTWGNQPQHF.

This chain connects TRBV5-1 to TRBJ1-4. The germline CDR1 and CDR2 sequences are SGHRS and YFSETQ. The CDR3 runs to 16 residues. Only the protein sequence is given. The CDR3 is CASSLGTTATNEKLFF.

The chain joins TRBV7-2 to TRBJ1-5; there is no DNA to check the TCRdb D call of TRBD1. The CDR3 is made up of 16 amino acids. No DNA is listed. Germline loops: CDR1 SGHTA, CDR2 FQGNSA. CDR3 sequence: CASSLDRSYSNQPQHF.